This T cell receptor beta chain was captured by sequencing in a study of blood T cell repertoires in COVID-19. Deletions cut 0 bases from V and 2 bases from J, with 11 bases between. The length of the CDR3 is 15 residues. CDR1 and CDR2 from the germline V gene are SGDLS and YYNGEE. The table came from immunoSEQ multiplex PCR; TCRdb's copy has only in-frame clones and leaves some out. The profile shows hundreds of thousands of clones, 87% of them singletons. The chain employs TRBV9 and TRBJ2-5; D is unresolved. This clonotype was sampled from a woman aged 18-29 years who had recovered from COVID-19. The sequencing sample was made of PBMCs or T cells enriched from blood (not recorded which). In DNA form, the CDR3 reads TGTGCCAGCAGCGTAGCTTTGGCAGGACAAGAGACCCAGTACTTC. Translating it yields CASSVALAGQETQYF. The variable domain in full, with the rest retrieved from reference TRBV9 and TRBJ2-5, is DSGVTQTPKHLITATGQRVTLRCSPRSGDLSVYWYQQSLDQGLQFLIQYYNGEERAKGNILERFSAQQFPDLHSELNLSSLELGDSALYFCASSVALAGQETQYFGPGTRLLVL.